These T cell receptor beta chains were read from a single sample in a study of T cells in Graves' hyperthyroidism and ophthalmopathy. MiXCR was run by TCRdb on the multiplex PCR reads, yielding one entry per CDR3 protein. The sample holds 700,000 to 950,000 distinct CDR3 sequences; 30% to 40% are singletons and the top ten take less than 40%. Sequencing input: blood. The receptors were sampled from a woman aged 40 to 50 with Graves' hyperthyroidism. Each CDR3 is given with its conserved first and last residue. A D gene is named only where the DNA matches it firmly. Size tells how often a clone was seen (once, few, many) or the class of an expanded clone, and some rows leave it out.

v_gene: TRBV11-2
abundance: once
d_gene: TRBD1
j_gene: TRBJ2-7
CDR3nt: TGTGCCAGCAGCTACCGGGGACAGACTTCCTACGAGCAGTACTTC
CDR3aa: CASSYRGQTSYEQYF

v_gene: TRBV6-5
abundance: .
d_gene: .
j_gene: TRBJ2-2
CDR3nt: TGTGCCAGCAGTTCGGCGGGTAGTCCGGGGACCGGGGAGCTGTTTTTT
CDR3aa: CASSSAGSPGTGELFF

v_gene: TRBV19
abundance: .
d_gene: .
j_gene: TRBJ1-2
CDR3nt: TGTGCCAGTAGTAGCTCCGGGGTTGGCTACGCCTTT
CDR3aa: CASSSSGVGYAF

v_gene: TRBV10-3
abundance: .
d_gene: TRBD1
j_gene: TRBJ2-7
CDR3nt: TGTGCCAGCAGTGATACACACAGGGGTGGCGAGCAGTACTTC
CDR3aa: CASSDTHRGGEQYF

v_gene: TRBV6-2/TRBV6-3
abundance: few
d_gene: TRBD1
j_gene: TRBJ1-5
CDR3nt: TGTGCCAGCAGTTACCCCCGGGACAGGTCGCCGAATCAGCCCCAGCATTTT
CDR3aa: CASSYPRDRSPNQPQHF

v_gene: TRBV19
abundance: .
d_gene: .
j_gene: TRBJ2-7
CDR3nt: TGTGCCAGTGGATTTAGCTCCTACGAGCAGTACTTC
CDR3aa: CASGFSSYEQYF

v_gene: TRBV19
abundance: many
d_gene: .
j_gene: TRBJ1-1
CDR3nt: TGTGCCAGTAGTGCACATTCGGACACTGAAGCTTTCTTT
CDR3aa: CASSAHSDTEAFF

v_gene: TRBV20-1
abundance: .
d_gene: .
j_gene: TRBJ1-1
CDR3nt: TGCAGTGCTAGAGATCGGGGGGGGCGGACTGAAGCTTTCTTT
CDR3aa: CSARDRGGRTEAFF

v_gene: TRBV15
abundance: .
d_gene: TRBD1
j_gene: TRBJ2-2
CDR3nt: TGTGCCACCAGCAGAGATTTTCAGGGGGCGACCGGGGAGCTGTTTTTT
CDR3aa: CATSRDFQGATGELFF

v_gene: TRBV27
abundance: .
d_gene: .
j_gene: TRBJ2-7
CDR3nt: TGTGCCAGCAGTTTACCGACGTTGCGTGGAGGGGTGGAAGAGCAGTACTTC
CDR3aa: CASSLPTLRGGVEEQYF

v_gene: TRBV29-1
abundance: few
d_gene: .
j_gene: TRBJ1-1
CDR3nt: TGCAGCGTTGGTGCGGCGAACACTGAAGCTTTCTTT
CDR3aa: CSVGAANTEAFF

v_gene: TRBV15
abundance: .
d_gene: .
j_gene: TRBJ2-7
CDR3nt: TGTGCCACCAGTGACCCCGGGACGTACTCCTACGAGCAGTACTTC
CDR3aa: CATSDPGTYSYEQYF

v_gene: TRBV19
abundance: many
d_gene: .
j_gene: TRBJ2-5
CDR3nt: TGTGCCAGTAGTACCCGCGACTACGCAGAGACCCAGTACTTC
CDR3aa: CASSTRDYAETQYF

v_gene: TRBV7-8
abundance: few
d_gene: TRBD1
j_gene: TRBJ2-7
CDR3nt: TGTGCCAGCAGCAAATGGGTCTCTAACCGGGACAGGCGCTCCTACGAGCAGTACTTC
CDR3aa: CASSKWVSNRDRRSYEQYF

v_gene: TRBV2
abundance: many
d_gene: TRBD1
j_gene: TRBJ1-2
CDR3nt: TGTGCCAGCGCCCGGGACAGGGGGATCTACTATGGCTACACCTTC
CDR3aa: CASARDRGIYYGYTF

v_gene: TRBV4-1
abundance: few
d_gene: .
j_gene: TRBJ2-5
CDR3nt: TGCGCCAGCAGCCAAGTTACATCTCAAGAGACCCAGTACTTC
CDR3aa: CASSQVTSQETQYF

v_gene: TRBV6-5
abundance: few
d_gene: .
j_gene: TRBJ2-7
CDR3nt: TGTGCCAGCAGTCGGAAGGGGGGGAATATGGACGAGCAGTACTTC
CDR3aa: CASSRKGGNMDEQYF

v_gene: TRBV4-1
abundance: few
d_gene: TRBD1
j_gene: TRBJ2-7
CDR3nt: TGCGCCAGCAGCCAACAGTTTGGGACAGCCTACGAGCAGTACTTC
CDR3aa: CASSQQFGTAYEQYF